The clone carrying this T cell receptor (beta chain) was seen repeatedly, ten times or more. The antigen remains unidentified. As to time point: newly diagnosed GD, antithyroid drugs for less than 3 months. PBMCs were the source of the RNA used for TCR sequencing. As a group, patients came from one endocrinology department in Xi'an, China. The data were taken from a study of regulatory T cells in long-lasting Graves disease. Across the study: Graves' patients, diagnosed recently, had received antithyroid drugs under 3 months.

Building of the TCR beta libraries involved iRepertoire HTBI primers and Arm-PCR of CDR3 regions. TCRdb reprocessed the multiplex PCR reads with MiXCR, giving one entry per CDR3 protein. The sample carries about 400,000 distinct CDR3 sequences, less than 20% recorded once. Study-level points and caveats: For persistent Graves' patients, TCR diversity was lower than for newly diagnosed ones. Among persistent patients, a larger number of public clonotypes were shared (approximately 3,000) than among newly diagnosed patients (about 1,000).

Germline V CDR1 and CDR2: MNHEY, SVGEGT. The CDR3 is made up of 14 amino acids. V lost 0 bases to trimming and J lost 2 bases, with 7 bases between them. The rearrangement links TRBV6-2 or TRBV6-3 to TRBJ1-1; D not certain. This specimen was peripheral blood mononuclear cells (PBMCs), taken at new diagnosis, from a patient treated with antithyroid drugs. This clonotype originated in a female donor with Graves disease. This CDR3 is CASSYSLENTEAFF. CDR3 bases: TGTGCCAGCAGTTACTCACTCGAAAACACTGAAGCTTTCTTT.